Listed here are 21 T cell receptor beta chains from one sample, sequenced in a study of metastatic and nonmetastatic thyroid tumors. TCRdb redid the clone calls on the PCR reads using MiXCR. Among around 34,000 clones listed, around 16% were seen once. Each patient went into thyroid surgery without having received any treatment. Sequencing used blood. These receptor sequences come from a male donor with papillary thyroid cancer or a benign thyroid nodule (not recorded which). Some clones in this sample may be carry-over from other donors' samples.

This clone has only a few counts. CDR3 sequence (DNA): TGTGCCAGCAGTTTACATCGACTGGAGGTGAGCTCCTACAATGAGCAGTTCTTC. Translated: CASSLHRLEVSSYNEQFF. This sequence joins TRBV27 and TRBJ2-1; a possible D gene is TRBD2 (5 bases). The CDR3 has 18 amino acids. The germline V and J ends were trimmed by 2 bases and 0 bases, with 17 bases remaining between them. Germline V gene data show CDR1 as MNHEY and CDR2 as SMNVEV (reference sequence).

This clone was observed many times. CDR3 region: CACYGQGLGYTF. CDR3 DNA: TGTGCCTGTTATGGACAGGGGCTTGGCTACACCTTC. V and J are TRBV28 and TRBJ1-2; TRBD1 aligns across 9 bases. The CDR3 is 12 amino acids. Trimming at V came to 11 bases and at J to 7 bases, leaving 8 bases not matched to a gene. Germline-derived CDR1 and CDR2 are MDHEN and SYDVKM.

The chain combines TRBV6-6 with TRBJ1-1; D unresolved. Per the germline V gene, CDR1 is MNHNY and CDR2 is SVGAGI (reference sequence). V was clipped by 2 bases and J by 2 bases, with 9 bases between them. The CDR3 spans 14 residues. In DNA form, the CDR3 reads TGTGCCAGCAGTTACACGGCAGTCAACACTGAAGCTTTCTTT. This sequence encodes CASSYTAVNTEAFF.

The chain is built from TRBV27 and TRBJ1-1, with D possibly matching TRBD1 (5 bases). Germline assignment: CDR1 MNHEY and CDR2 SMNVEV (reference sequence). The CDR3 extends over 19 amino acids. V was clipped by 1 base and J by 1 base, with 22 bases between them. Here the CDR3 reads CASSLWVWGDSQENTEAFF. CDR3 nucleotides: TGTGCCAGCAGTTTATGGGTGTGGGGGGACTCTCAGGAGAACACTGAAGCTTTCTTT.

The table lists this clone with many counts. The chain uses TRBV3-1 and TRBJ1-1, with D hard to call. Trimming pared 0 bases from V and 11 bases from J, leaving 13 bases between. Germline V gene data show CDR1 as LGHDT and CDR2 as YNNKEL (reference sequence). This CDR3 comprises 13 residues. As DNA, the CDR3 is TGTGCCAGCAGCCAAGATCTAGGTACGGCGGCTTTCTTT. The encoded protein is CASSQDLGTAAFF.

This chain connects TRBV6-2 or TRBV6-3 to TRBJ2-1; possible D gene TRBD2, 6 bases. V lost 1 base and J 6 bases, leaving 7 bases between the germline ends. The germline V gene encodes CDR1 MNHEY and CDR2 SVGEGT. The CDR3 contains 13 residues. CDR3 nucleotide sequence: TGTGCCAGCAGTTACTTCGGGGGCAATGAGCAGTTCTTC. It codes for CASSYFGGNEQFF.

This chain uses TRBV6-2 or TRBV6-3 with TRBJ2-3, with D possibly being TRBD2 (6 bases). CDR1 and CDR2 (germline): MNHEY, SVGEGT. This CDR3 is 15 amino acids long. V gave up 6 bases and J gave up 7 bases, with 20 bases separating them. The CDR3 here is CASSPGGEKSYTQYF. CDR3 DNA sequence: TGTGCCAGCAGCCCCGGAGGGGAGAAGTCATATACGCAGTATTTT.

Of note for this clone: This sequence may be a read error, since a much larger clone differs from it by one base. The rearrangement links TRBV19 to TRBJ2-4; D is unresolved. The V gene's germline CDR1 is LNHDA and CDR2 SQIVND (reference sequence). The CDR3 consists of 11 residues. V lost 8 bases to trimming and J lost 2 bases, with 4 bases between them. CDR3 DNA: TGTGCCAGTGCCACCAAAAACATTCAGTACTTC. Amino acids: CASATKNIQYF.

This clone was detected many times. V and J are TRBV14 and TRBJ1-5, with 7 bases identical to TRBD1. Germline CDR1 is SGHDN and CDR2 is FVKESK. Unmatched junction bases numbered 8, after V lost 5 bases and J lost 4 bases. The CDR3 spans 15 residues. The CDR3 protein is CASSKGGAPNQPQHF. In DNA, the CDR3 is TGTGCCAGCAGCAAAGGGGGCGCGCCGAATCAGCCCCAGCATTTT.

The rearrangement uses TRBV9 and TRBJ1-3; perhaps TRBD1 as D (6 bases). V lost 0 bases to trimming and J lost 1 base, with 11 bases between them. The CDR3 extends over 16 amino acids. CDR1 and CDR2 from the germline V gene are SGDLS and YYNGEE. CDR3 in amino acids: CASSVGGHQSGNTIYF. As DNA, the CDR3 is TGTGCCAGCAGCGTAGGGGGGCACCAATCTGGAAACACCATATATTTT.

This clone was picked up many times. V usage is TRBV10-3 and J usage is TRBJ1-1; D is uncertain. The CDR3 runs to 15 residues. The V gene lost 0 bases and the J gene lost 4 bases, with 12 bases spanning the gap. CDR1 and CDR2 (germline): ENHRY, SYGVKD. This chain's CDR3 is CAISESKGVGTEAFF. CDR3 sequence (DNA): TGTGCCATCAGTGAGTCGAAGGGAGTCGGCACTGAAGCTTTCTTT.

Many counts were recorded for this clone. The chain employs TRBV30 and TRBJ2-5, with 7 bases aligning to TRBD1. The germline V gene encodes CDR1 GTSNPN and CDR2 SVGIG (reference sequence). V dropped 4 bases and J dropped 5; count of bases not matched to a gene: 10. This CDR3 contains 14 residues. The CDR3 here is CAWNTNRGRETQYF. The CDR3 DNA reads as TGTGCCTGGAATACGAACAGGGGACGGGAGACCCAGTACTTC.

This clone was recorded many times. CDR3: CASSIGQYNDYTF. In nucleotides, the CDR3 is TGTGCCAGCAGCATCGGACAGTATAATGACTACACCTTC. The chain joins TRBV14 to TRBJ1-2; possibly TRBD1 for D (6 bases). CDR1 is SGHDN, CDR2 FVKESK, per germline. This CDR3 spans 13 amino acids. The V gene lost 5 bases and the J gene lost 10 bases, with 17 bases spanning the gap.

This clone is deemed medium-sized. The chain joins TRBV6-1 to TRBJ2-1; D is unclear. CDR3 length equals 15 residues. Germline CDR1 MNHNS, CDR2 SASEGT. V was clipped by 1 base and J by 9 bases, with 16 bases between them. The CDR3: CASSEGSPRISEQFF. Here the CDR3 DNA reads TGTGCCAGCAGTGAAGGTAGCCCTCGCATCTCTGAGCAGTTCTTC.

Concerning this clone itself: One end of the junction does not line up with germline, which may come from a read error. CDR3 sequence: CASGRTGVNTEAFF. The CDR3 DNA sequence: TGCGCCAGCGGCCGGACAGGGGTGAACACTGAAGCTTTCTTT. The chain couples TRBV6-1 to TRBJ1-1; 9 nucleotides align to TRBD1. There are 14 residues in the CDR3. The germline V gene encodes CDR1 MNHNS and CDR2 SASEGT.

This clone was seen at least ten times. The V call is TRBV18, the J call TRBJ1-5; D is ambiguous. Germline V gene lookup returns CDR1 KGHSH and CDR2 LQKENI. The CDR3 has 15 residues. Trimming took 5 bases from V and 0 from J, leaving 11 bases between them. Here the CDR3 reads CASSSNGNSNQPQHF. The CDR3 region has the DNA TGTGCCAGCTCAAGTAACGGAAATAGCAATCAGCCCCAGCATTTT.

In regard to this clone: Possible read error: a much larger clone is one base away. This same CDR3 is encoded by further DNA sequences in the sample. This chain connects TRBV4-2 to TRBJ2-1; either TRBD1 or TRBD2 may fit D (6 bases each). The CDR3 is 18 residues long. Per germline, CDR1 LGHNA and CDR2 YNFKEQ. V lost 6 bases to trimming and J lost 1 base, with 22 bases between them. CDR3 amino acids: CASSPGEEEGGSYNEQFF. Written as DNA, the CDR3 is TGTGCCAGCAGTCCTGGAGAGGAGGAGGGGGGATCCTACAATGAGCAGTTCTTC.

As regards this clone: This may stem from a read error, because a much larger clone lies one nucleotide away. The rearrangement uses TRBV6-1 and TRBJ2-7, with 7 bases fitting TRBD2. This CDR3 spans 15 amino acids. V lost 6 bases, J lost 0 bases, and 8 bases stayed unmatched. In germline, CDR1 is MNHNS, CDR2 SASEGT. The CDR3 region is CASSRTGTISYEQYF. In nucleotides, the CDR3 is TGTGCCAGCAGCCGAACCGGGACTATCTCCTACGAGCAGTACTTC.

Points on this clone: A read error may produce the germline difference seen at one junction end. The V gene is TRBV11-1, the J gene TRBJ2-7; 7 nucleotides align to TRBD1. Looked up from germline, CDR1 is SGHAT and CDR2 is FQDESV (reference sequence). This CDR3 contains 16 residues. CDR3 in amino acids: CASILPTGNASYEQYF. The CDR3 DNA sequence: TGTGCCAGCATCTTACCGACAGGGAATGCCTCCTACGAGCAGTACTTC.

The sample holds many counts of this clone. This chain links TRBV28 with TRBJ1-5; D ambiguous. Trimming pared 7 bases from V and 2 bases from J, leaving 12 bases between. CDR3 length equals 14 residues. Germline CDR1 MDHEN, CDR2 SYDVKM. CDR3 in DNA: TGTGCCAGCAACGTGCCATGGGGCAATCAGCCCCAGCATTTT. Residues: CASNVPWGNQPQHF.

This clone was seen many times. J is TRBJ2-1 and V is TRBV9; D may be TRBD1 (5 bases). This CDR3 spans 16 amino acids. Trimming left V 0 bases short and J 2 bases short, with 12 bases between. Germline V gene data show CDR1 as SGDLS and CDR2 as YYNGEE. The DNA for the CDR3 is TGTGCCAGCAGCGTAGGGGGCTATTCCCCCTACAATGAGCAGTTCTTC. Translated, it gives CASSVGGYSPYNEQFF.